A selection of T cell receptor beta chains follows, all from one sample in a study of shared clonotypes between healthy human individuals. Clones were sequenced by immunoSEQ multiplex PCR, and TCRdb holds only the in-frame ones, with some missing. The sample carries about 2,200,000 clones, under 95% recorded once. Source material: naive CD8+ T cells from PBMCs. Receptors were obtained from a man aged 18 to 30 in good health. Some clones in this sample may be carry-over from other donors' samples. Both conserved end residues are part of each CDR3. Each record gives: CDR3 DNA, CDR3 protein, J gene, D gene, clone size, V gene. D genes are given only for firm matches. Expanded clones get a size class; other rows say once, few or many, or leave the size out.

cdr3_nt: TGTGCCAGCAGCCCCCCGGGACAGGGGGCCGCAGATACGCAGTATTTT
cdr3_aa: CASSPPGQGAADTQYF
j_call: TRBJ2-3
d_call: TRBD1
clone_size: NA
v_call: TRBV5-6

cdr3_nt: TGTGCCAGCAGTTTAACAAAACGCACCGGGACAGGGTCATATGGCTACACCTTC
cdr3_aa: CASSLTKRTGTGSYGYTF
j_call: TRBJ1-2
d_call: TRBD1
clone_size: NA
v_call: TRBV28

cdr3_nt: TGTGCCAGCAGTTTCGGTAGCGGGACGCCCGGGGAGCTGTTTTTT
cdr3_aa: CASSFGSGTPGELFF
j_call: TRBJ2-2
d_call: TRBD2
clone_size: NA
v_call: TRBV27

cdr3_nt: TGTGCCAGCAGCTTGGAGGAAACGAGAGGGGGGGACAGAAACAATGAGCAGTTCTTC
cdr3_aa: CASSLEETRGGDRNNEQFF
j_call: TRBJ2-1
d_call: NA
clone_size: NA
v_call: TRBV5-4

cdr3_nt: TGTGCCAGCAGCGTAGGGGGGAGGAAGAACACTGAAGCTTTCTTT
cdr3_aa: CASSVGGRKNTEAFF
j_call: TRBJ1-1
d_call: NA
clone_size: NA
v_call: TRBV9

cdr3_nt: TGTGCCAGCACACCCTCGGGACATGGGGCGACCCAGTACTTC
cdr3_aa: CASTPSGHGATQYF
j_call: TRBJ2-5
d_call: NA
clone_size: NA
v_call: TRBV27

cdr3_nt: TGTGCCAGCAGCGGGAGGTTGGGGCCTGGAAACACCATATATTTT
cdr3_aa: CASSGRLGPGNTIYF
j_call: TRBJ1-3
d_call: NA
clone_size: NA
v_call: TRBV11-2

cdr3_nt: TGTGCCAGCAGTCTGACCGGGACTAGCGGGAGGGGGATGGGCAATGAGCAGTTCTTC
cdr3_aa: CASSLTGTSGRGMGNEQFF
j_call: TRBJ2-1
d_call: TRBD2
clone_size: NA
v_call: TRBV27

cdr3_nt: TGTGCCAGCAGTTACTTCAGGGGCCAGCCCCAGCATTTT
cdr3_aa: CASSYFRGQPQHF
j_call: TRBJ1-5
d_call: NA
clone_size: NA
v_call: TRBV6-5

cdr3_nt: TGTGCCAGCAGTAGCTCTGATAGCAATCAGCCCCAGCATTTT
cdr3_aa: CASSSSDSNQPQHF
j_call: TRBJ1-5
d_call: NA
clone_size: NA
v_call: TRBV25-1

cdr3_nt: TGTGCCAGCAGTTACACCATCGGGTATCCCGAGCAGTACTTC
cdr3_aa: CASSYTIGYPEQYF
j_call: TRBJ2-7
d_call: NA
clone_size: NA
v_call: TRBV6-5

cdr3_nt: TGCGCCAGCAGACAACCGGGACAGGGGTCCTACAATGAGCAGTTCTTC
cdr3_aa: CASRQPGQGSYNEQFF
j_call: TRBJ2-1
d_call: TRBD1
clone_size: NA
v_call: TRBV10-2

cdr3_nt: TGTGCCAGCAGCTACGCTCCGGCCCTTACAGATACGCAGTATTTT
cdr3_aa: CASSYAPALTDTQYF
j_call: TRBJ2-3
d_call: NA
clone_size: NA
v_call: TRBV11-2

cdr3_nt: TGTGCCACCAGGGGTAAACTAGCGGGAGGGTACACAGATACGCAGTATTTT
cdr3_aa: CATRGKLAGGYTDTQYF
j_call: TRBJ2-3
d_call: TRBD2
clone_size: NA
v_call: TRBV15

cdr3_nt: TGTGCCAGCAGCCGCCGGGACAGGGAGTACGAGCAGTACTTC
cdr3_aa: CASSRRDREYEQYF
j_call: TRBJ2-7
d_call: TRBD1
clone_size: NA
v_call: TRBV7-9

cdr3_nt: TGCGCCAGCAGCTTGGTGCCGACTAGCGGGAGGAGCACAGATACGCAGTATTTT
cdr3_aa: CASSLVPTSGRSTDTQYF
j_call: TRBJ2-3
d_call: TRBD2
clone_size: NA
v_call: TRBV5-1

cdr3_nt: TGTGCCAGCAACGCGCGGGAGGGCCCCGGGGAGCTGTTTTTT
cdr3_aa: CASNAREGPGELFF
j_call: TRBJ2-2
d_call: TRBD2
clone_size: NA
v_call: TRBV11-2

cdr3_nt: TGTGCCTGGAGTTACGGGGGGCGGACTGAAGCTTTCTTT
cdr3_aa: CAWSYGGRTEAFF
j_call: TRBJ1-1
d_call: NA
clone_size: few
v_call: TRBV30

cdr3_nt: TGCGCCAGCAGCTTCTCTGGGGGGGCCTACGAGCAGTACTTC
cdr3_aa: CASSFSGGAYEQYF
j_call: TRBJ2-7
d_call: TRBD2
clone_size: NA
v_call: TRBV5-1

cdr3_nt: TGTGCCAGCAGTTTACTGACATCTGGGGCCAACGTCCTGACTTTC
cdr3_aa: CASSLLTSGANVLTF
j_call: TRBJ2-6
d_call: NA
clone_size: NA
v_call: TRBV28

cdr3_nt: TGTGCCAGCAGTTTATCTAGCGGGGATACATTATTTTCCTACGAGCAGTACTTC
cdr3_aa: CASSLSSGDTLFSYEQYF
j_call: TRBJ2-7
d_call: TRBD2
clone_size: NA
v_call: TRBV27

cdr3_nt: TGTGCCAGCAGTTTTGGGGAAGATACGCAGTATTTT
cdr3_aa: CASSFGEDTQYF
j_call: TRBJ2-3
d_call: NA
clone_size: NA
v_call: TRBV28

cdr3_nt: TGCAGCGTTGAAGCGGGAGGGCCTTATGAGCAGTTCTTC
cdr3_aa: CSVEAGGPYEQFF
j_call: TRBJ2-1
d_call: TRBD2
clone_size: NA
v_call: TRBV29-1

cdr3_nt: TGCGCCAGCAGCCAAGCGCCGGGCTGGGGGAACACTGAAGCTTTCTTT
cdr3_aa: CASSQAPGWGNTEAFF
j_call: TRBJ1-1
d_call: NA
clone_size: NA
v_call: TRBV4-1

cdr3_nt: TGTGCCAGCAGTTCCGGGACAGGGTGGAACGGGGAGCTGTTTTTT
cdr3_aa: CASSSGTGWNGELFF
j_call: TRBJ2-2
d_call: TRBD1
clone_size: NA
v_call: TRBV28

cdr3_nt: TGTGCCAGCAGCCCGGCCGGGACTAGCGGCTACGAGCAGTACTTC
cdr3_aa: CASSPAGTSGYEQYF
j_call: TRBJ2-7
d_call: TRBD2
clone_size: NA
v_call: TRBV5-5

cdr3_nt: TGTGCCAGCAGCTTACTACGAGGATTGGGTGGTGAGCAGTACTTC
cdr3_aa: CASSLLRGLGGEQYF
j_call: TRBJ2-7
d_call: NA
clone_size: once
v_call: TRBV7-8

cdr3_nt: TGTGCCAGCAGCGTAGCGCTAGCGGGAGTCAATGAGCAGTTCTTC
cdr3_aa: CASSVALAGVNEQFF
j_call: TRBJ2-1
d_call: TRBD2
clone_size: NA
v_call: TRBV9

cdr3_nt: TGTGCCAGCAGCGAGAGGATCTCGCACACTGAAGCTTTCTTT
cdr3_aa: CASSERISHTEAFF
j_call: TRBJ1-1
d_call: NA
clone_size: NA
v_call: TRBV9

cdr3_nt: TGTGCCAGCGGTGAAGTTCAGCCCCAGCATTTT
cdr3_aa: CASGEVQPQHF
j_call: TRBJ1-5
d_call: NA
clone_size: NA
v_call: TRBV25-1

cdr3_nt: TGTGCCAGTAGGCAGGGGGCGCTTGGCTACACCTTC
cdr3_aa: CASRQGALGYTF
j_call: TRBJ1-2
d_call: TRBD1
clone_size: NA
v_call: TRBV19